This T cell receptor (gamma chain) emerged from a study of gamma-delta T cells after stem cell transplantation. The CDR3 runs to 20 residues. Germline values: CDR1 GITISATS, CDR2 ISYDGTV (reference sequence). After removal of 0 bases from V and 9 bases from J, the junction contained 17 bases not matched to a gene. TCRdb re-analyzed the RT-PCR reads via CATT. The top ten clones hold about 35% of a sample with several hundred gamma-chain clones, approximately 2% of them seen once. The table lists this clone with a few counts. A single base is all that separates this from a far larger clone, so a read error is likely.

The sequencing input was gamma-delta T cells. The receptor was derived from a human donor. It is not recorded whose cells these are; they may come from a transplant donor. This chain joins TRGV9 and TRGJP. The CDR3 DNA reads TGTGCCTTGTGGGAGGTGCGGTGGCAGGGGAAAGGGTTGGGCAAAAAAATCAAGGTATTT. This sequence encodes CALWEVRWQGKGLGKKIKVF.